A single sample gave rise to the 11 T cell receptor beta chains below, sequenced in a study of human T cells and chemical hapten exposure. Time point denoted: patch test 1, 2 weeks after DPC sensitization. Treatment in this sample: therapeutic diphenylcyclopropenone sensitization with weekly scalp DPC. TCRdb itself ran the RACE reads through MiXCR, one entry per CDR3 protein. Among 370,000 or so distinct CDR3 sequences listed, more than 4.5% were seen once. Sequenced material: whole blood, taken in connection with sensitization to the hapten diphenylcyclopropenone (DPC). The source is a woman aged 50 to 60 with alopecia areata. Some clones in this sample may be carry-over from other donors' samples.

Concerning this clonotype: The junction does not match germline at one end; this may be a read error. In DNA form, the CDR3 reads TGTGCCTGGGGGAGAAGCTACATTGAGCAGTTCTTC. Its translation: CAWGRSYIEQFF. V usage is TRBV30 and J usage is TRBJ2-1, with D possibly matching TRBD2 (5 bases). CDR1 is GTSNPN, CDR2 SVGIG, per germline (reference sequence). The CDR3 is 12 residues long.

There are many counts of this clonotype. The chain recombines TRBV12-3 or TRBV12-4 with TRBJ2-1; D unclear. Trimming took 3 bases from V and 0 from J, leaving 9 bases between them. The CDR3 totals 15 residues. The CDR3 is CASSFLQTSYNEQFF. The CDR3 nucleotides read TGTGCCAGCAGTTTTCTCCAAACCTCCTACAATGAGCAGTTCTTC.

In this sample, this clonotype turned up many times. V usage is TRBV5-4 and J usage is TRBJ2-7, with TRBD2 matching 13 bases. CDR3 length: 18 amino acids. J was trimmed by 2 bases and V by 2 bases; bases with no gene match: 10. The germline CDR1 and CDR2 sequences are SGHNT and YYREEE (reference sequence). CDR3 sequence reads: CASSFYLGGLAGTYEQYF. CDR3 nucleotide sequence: TGTGCCAGCAGCTTTTACCTAGGGGGACTAGCGGGGACCTACGAGCAGTACTTC.

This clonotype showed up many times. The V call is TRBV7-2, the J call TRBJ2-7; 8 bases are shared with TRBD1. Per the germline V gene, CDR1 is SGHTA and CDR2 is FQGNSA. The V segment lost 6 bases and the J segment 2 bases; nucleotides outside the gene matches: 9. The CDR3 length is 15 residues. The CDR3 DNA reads TGTGCCAGCAGTTATGGACAGGGCCTCCCCTACGAGCAGTACTTC. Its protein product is CASSYGQGLPYEQYF.

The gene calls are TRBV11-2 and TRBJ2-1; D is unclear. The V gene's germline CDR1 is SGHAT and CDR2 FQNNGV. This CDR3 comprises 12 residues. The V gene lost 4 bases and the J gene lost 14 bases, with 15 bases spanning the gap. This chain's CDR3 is CASSYLGQEEFF. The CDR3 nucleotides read TGTGCCAGCAGCTATTTGGGCCAAGAGGAGTTCTTC.

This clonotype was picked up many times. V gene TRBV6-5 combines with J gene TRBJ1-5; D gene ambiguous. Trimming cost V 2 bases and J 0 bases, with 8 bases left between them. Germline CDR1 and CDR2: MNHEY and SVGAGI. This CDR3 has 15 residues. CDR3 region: CASSYRHNSNQPQHF. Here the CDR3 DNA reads TGTGCCAGCAGTTACCGACACAATAGCAATCAGCCCCAGCATTTT.

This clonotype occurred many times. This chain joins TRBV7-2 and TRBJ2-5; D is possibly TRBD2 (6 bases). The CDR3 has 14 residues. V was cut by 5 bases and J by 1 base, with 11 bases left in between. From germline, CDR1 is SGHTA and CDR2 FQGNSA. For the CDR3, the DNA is TGTGCCAGCAGCCTTTCGGGAGCCCAAGAGACCCAGTACTTC. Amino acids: CASSLSGAQETQYF.

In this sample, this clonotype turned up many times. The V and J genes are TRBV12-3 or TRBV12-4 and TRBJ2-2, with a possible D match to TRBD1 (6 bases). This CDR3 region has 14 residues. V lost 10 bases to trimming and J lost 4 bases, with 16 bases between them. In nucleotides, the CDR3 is TGTGCCATTAATCCGGGCAGGGGCACCGGGGAGCTGTTTTTT. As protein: CAINPGRGTGELFF.

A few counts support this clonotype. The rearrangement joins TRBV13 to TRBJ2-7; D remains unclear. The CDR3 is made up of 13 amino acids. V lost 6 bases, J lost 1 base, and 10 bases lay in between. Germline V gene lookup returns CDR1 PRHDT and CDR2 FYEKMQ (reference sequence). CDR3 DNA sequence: TGTGCCAGCAGACAAGGAAGGTCCTACGAGCAGTACTTC. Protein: CASRQGRSYEQYF.

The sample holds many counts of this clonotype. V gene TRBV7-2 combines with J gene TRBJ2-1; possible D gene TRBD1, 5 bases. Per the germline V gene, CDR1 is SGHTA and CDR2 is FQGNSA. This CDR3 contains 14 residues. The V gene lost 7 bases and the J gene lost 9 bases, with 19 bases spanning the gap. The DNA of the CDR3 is TGTGCCAGCACCGAGTGGGTAGCAGACAGTGAGCAGTTCTTC. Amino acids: CASTEWVADSEQFF.

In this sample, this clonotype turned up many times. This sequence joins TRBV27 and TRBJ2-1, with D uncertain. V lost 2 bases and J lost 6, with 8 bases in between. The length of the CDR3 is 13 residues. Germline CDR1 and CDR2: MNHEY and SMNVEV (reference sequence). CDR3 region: CASSLARTNEQFF. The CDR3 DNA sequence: TGTGCCAGCAGTTTAGCCCGTACCAATGAGCAGTTCTTC.